Presented here are 13 T cell receptor beta chains from one specimen sequenced in a study of blood T cell repertoires in COVID-19. The method was immunoSEQ multiplex PCR; TCRdb's version includes in-frame clones alone and lacks a portion of them. The sample contains 220,000 or so clones, 70% to 90% of which appear only once. Sequencing was performed on PBMCs or T cells enriched from blood (not recorded which). The receptors originated from a woman aged 50 to 60 with acute COVID-19.

This clone was counted once. V is TRBV6-5 and J is TRBJ2-7; maybe TRBD1 (6 bases). The CDR3 extends over 12 amino acids. CDR1 is MNHEY, CDR2 SVGAGI, per germline. V dropped 5 bases and J dropped 2 bases, with 7 bases sitting between them. CDR3 loop: CASSRTAYEQYF. The CDR3, as DNA: TGTGCCAGCAGTCGGACAGCCTACGAGCAGTACTTC.

The gene calls are TRBV27 and TRBJ1-6, with 10 bases identical to TRBD1. Germline V lookup: CDR1 MNHEY, CDR2 SMNVEV (reference sequence). Losses at the gene ends were 2 bases for V and 4 bases for J; bases not matched to a gene: 11. This CDR3 has 19 residues. The CDR3: CASSLVGQGRKRYNSPLHF. CDR3 sequence (DNA): TGTGCCAGCAGTTTAGTGGGACAGGGGCGAAAGAGGTATAATTCACCCCTCCACTTT.

The V call is TRBV24-1, the J call TRBJ2-3; 12 nucleotides align to TRBD1. The CDR3 runs 15 residues. V trimming: 4 bases; J trimming: 6 bases; junction bases outside the gene matches: 4. Germline V gene lookup returns CDR1 KGHDR and CDR2 SFDVKD. CDR3 nucleotides: TGTGCCACCAGTGACGGGACAGGGGGCGCGGATACGCAGTATTTT. This codes for CATSDGTGGADTQYF.

This chain links TRBV9 with TRBJ2-3, with D possibly TRBD2 on 5 matching bases. The CDR3 extends over 15 amino acids. Trimming took off 4 bases at V and 9 bases at J, with 21 bases between the two ends. Germline CDR1 reads SGDLS; CDR2 reads YYNGEE. CDR3 sequence (DNA): TGTGCCAGCAGCCCAGCCACCCGATACGGGGAGACGCAGTATTTT. Translation gives CASSPATRYGETQYF.

The chain is built from TRBV19 and TRBJ2-7; TRBD2 matches 9 bases. There are 13 residues in the CDR3. Germline-derived CDR1 and CDR2 are LNHDA and SQIVND (reference sequence). V gave up 5 bases and J gave up 5 bases; unmatched junction bases: 4. The CDR3 region has the DNA TGTGCCAGTAGTCTGCGGGAGGGACACGAGCAGTACTTC. This codes for CASSLREGHEQYF.

V gene TRBV9 combines with J gene TRBJ2-5; 7 nucleotides line up with TRBD2. The CDR3 runs 16 residues. V lost 0 bases, J lost 0 bases, and 5 bases stayed unmatched. Germline V gives CDR1 SGDLS, CDR2 YYNGEE. As DNA, the CDR3 is TGTGCCAGCAGCGTAGGCCTAGCGGAGTACCAAGAGACCCAGTACTTC. As protein: CASSVGLAEYQETQYF.

The rearrangement links TRBV7-9 to TRBJ2-5, with 9 bases identical to TRBD2. J lost 5 bases, V lost 4 bases, and 11 bases had no gene match. The CDR3 extends over 16 amino acids. Germline V lookup: CDR1 SEHNR, CDR2 FQNEAQ (reference sequence). The CDR3 loop is CASSSPAAGGGETQYF. CDR3 bases: TGTGCCAGCAGCTCCCCCGCGGCGGGAGGGGGGGAGACCCAGTACTTC.

This clone was detected only once. The V call is TRBV5-4, the J call TRBJ2-2; 15 positions agree with TRBD2. Germline V CDR1 and CDR2: SGHNT, YYREEE (reference sequence). V dropped 4 bases and J dropped 4; count of bases not matched to a gene: 8. The CDR3 extends over 18 amino acids. This chain's CDR3 is CASSTRTSGRASTGELFF. The CDR3 bases are TGTGCCAGCAGCACGAGGACTAGCGGGAGGGCGAGCACCGGGGAGCTGTTTTTT.

The sample holds one count of this clone. The rearrangement links TRBV11-3 to TRBJ2-2; 7 nucleotides match TRBD2. CDR1 SGHNT and CDR2 YENEEA come from the germline V gene. This CDR3 region has 14 residues. After removal of 4 bases from V and 5 bases from J, the junction contained 4 bases not matched to a gene. CDR3 region: CASSSDGRTGELFF. The CDR3 DNA sequence: TGTGCCAGCAGCTCTGACGGGAGGACCGGGGAGCTGTTTTTT.

The chain employs TRBV27 and TRBJ2-3; D is undetermined. CDR3 length: 12 amino acids. The germline V gene has CDR1 MNHEY and CDR2 SMNVEV (reference sequence). V was pared by 10 bases and J by 6 bases, with 14 bases between. The CDR3 loop reads CATTTTYDTQYF. CDR3 DNA sequence: TGTGCCACCACCACCACTTATGATACGCAGTATTTT.

This clone was found once. V usage is TRBV12-5 and J usage is TRBJ2-1; 7 nucleotides agree with TRBD1. CDR3 size: 19 residues. Unmatched junction bases numbered 16, after V lost 0 bases and J lost 5 bases. In germline, CDR1 is LGHNT, CDR2 FRNRAP. CDR3 region: CASGLVRSRVGTVHNEQFF. CDR3 in DNA: TGTGCTAGTGGTTTGGTAAGGAGTAGGGTCGGGACAGTCCACAATGAGCAGTTCTTC. The whole variable domain, filled in from reference TRBV12-5 and TRBJ2-1, reads DARVTQTPRHKVTEMGQEVTMRCQPILGHNTVFWYRQTMMQGLELLAYFRNRAPLDDSGMPKDRFSAEMPDATLATLKIQPSEPRDSAVYFCASGLVRSRVGTVHNEQFFGPGTRLTVL.

The chain carries TRBV7-9 and TRBJ2-1, with unresolved D. V shed 4 bases and J shed 0 bases, with 7 bases lying between them. This CDR3 is 14 amino acids long. The germline CDR1 and CDR2 sequences are SEHNR and FQNEAQ (reference sequence). The CDR3 bases are TGTGCCAGCAGCTCCTCCCCCTCCTACAATGAGCAGTTCTTC. It is translated as CASSSSPSYNEQFF.

The chain uses TRBV6-5 and TRBJ1-1, with D possibly TRBD1 on 6 matching bases. There are 14 residues in the CDR3. The V end was cut by 6 bases, the J end by 1 base, with 12 bases between. CDR1 is MNHEY and CDR2 is SVGAGI in the germline V gene. This CDR3 reads CASSQRTANTEAFF. Written as DNA, the CDR3 is TGTGCCAGCAGCCAGAGGACAGCGAACACTGAAGCTTTCTTT.